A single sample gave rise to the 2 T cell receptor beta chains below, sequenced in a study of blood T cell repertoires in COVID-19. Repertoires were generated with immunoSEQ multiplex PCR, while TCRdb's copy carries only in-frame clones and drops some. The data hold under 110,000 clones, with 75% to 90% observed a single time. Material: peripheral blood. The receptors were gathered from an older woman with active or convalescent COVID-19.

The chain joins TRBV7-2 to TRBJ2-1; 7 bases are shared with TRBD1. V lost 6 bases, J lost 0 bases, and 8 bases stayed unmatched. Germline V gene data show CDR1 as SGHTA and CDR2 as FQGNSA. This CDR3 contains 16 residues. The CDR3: CASRLLRGSSYNEQFF. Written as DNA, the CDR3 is TGTGCCAGCAGACTCCTCAGGGGGAGCTCCTACAATGAGCAGTTCTTC.

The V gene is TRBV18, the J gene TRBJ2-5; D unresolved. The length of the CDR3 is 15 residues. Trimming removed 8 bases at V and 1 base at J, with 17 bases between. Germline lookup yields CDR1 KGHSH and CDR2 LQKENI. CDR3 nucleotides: TGTGCCAGCAATTCTTACCAGGATCCCCAAGAGACCCAGTACTTC. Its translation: CASNSYQDPQETQYF.